This entry is about one T cell receptor (beta chain). Its antigen is unknown. No quality values exist for individual bases; no much larger clone is one base distant. The CDR3 regions of human TCRbeta chains were subjected to immunosequencing. The authors processed their data as follows. TCRs in the repertoires were compared against a reference library of SARS-CoV-2-specific TCRs that had been generated with the MIRA antigen-specificity platform. Breadth was defined as the fraction of unique TCRs that were SARS-CoV-2-associated. Depth was defined as the fraction of total T cells that were SARS-CoV-2-associated. Using the MIRA data, each spike-specific TCR was assigned both to the spike region to which the TCR was reactive and to a CD4 or CD8 class. Log10-transformed breadth and depth values were compared by one-way ANOVA with Sidak's multiple comparisons tests. Drawn from immuneACCESS, this table holds only the in-frame rearrangements with V and J called that TCRdb kept. Clones are partly lost; checked studies trace under half to an unresolved V gene and leave the rest unexplained. The DNA was the basis for D and trimming; V, J and clone size are from that table. This sample holds 84,000 or so clones; 88% were observed only once. The top ten hold about 5% of the sample.

Interpreted using the paper, the time point label stands for: baseline before first vaccination. The sample's treatment or condition, from its label and the paper: meningococcal conjugate vaccine given as trial control. Samples from vaccinated people were obtained from the UK trials COV001 and COV002, which included a single-blind randomized controlled phase 2/3 trial of AZD1222 (ChAdOx1 nCoV-19) in healthy adults. For TCRbeta chain sequencing, PBMC samples were collected from trial participants at day 0 and at day 28 after the second dose. This entry comes from a study of T cell responses to AZD1222 COVID-19 vaccine (dated by TCRdb to the early 2020s). About the investigation overall: A total of just over 230 trial participants underwent TCR sequencing, of whom 207 received two doses of AZD1222 and 26 received two doses of the MenACWY control vaccine. Enrollment into the trials was organized by age into subgroups of 18-55, 56-69 and 70-plus years, and those subgroups contained approximately 150, 30 and 60 TCR-sequenced participants, respectively. What the research found in general, with its limitations: Because no day 14 peak-response samples were available, the repertoires could be characterized only after the peak T cell response. Spike-specific TCR breadth and depth rose significantly after two AZD1222 doses compared with day 0 and with MenACWY recipients. Only six or seven AZD1222 recipients were SARS-CoV-2 seropositive at baseline, limiting conclusions about previously exposed vaccinees. Reportedly, close to half of the unique spike-specific TCRs recognized epitopes lying outside the regions that are mutated in the B.1.351 and B.1.1.7 variants. Vaccine-associated CD4 TCRs spanned the whole spike protein, with dominant responses in regions 160-218 and 743-854. In the small 56-69-year group, the increase in depth fell short of significance, most likely because of low power. Participants were mostly white British, with more females than males. The authors suggested clonal diversity may have been underestimated.

Via the germline V gene, CDR1 is MNHNS and CDR2 SASEGT. Reading from cysteine to phenylalanine, the CDR3 counts 12 amino acids. Solely the CDR3 DNA is kept, with 36 bases framed from the first base. V is reduced by 6 bases and J by 3 bases, leaving a spacing of 8 bases between them. The starting material was peripheral blood, obtained on day 0 of MenACWY control vaccination. The chain joins TRBV6-1 to TRBJ2-5; the D gene assignment is ambiguous. The source of this sequence is an adult in good health. CDR3 sequence: CASSLGKETQYF. The nucleotide sequence reads TGTGCCAGCAGCTTAGGGAAAGAGACCCAGTACTTC.